The clone carrying this TCR beta chain was seen only once. The antigen is unknown. The sample comes from a study of T cell responses to AZD1222 COVID-19 vaccine. Trimming removed 6 bases from V and 3 bases from J; junction bases left unmatched: 9. The CDR3 spans 15 residues. The germline gives CDR1 LGHNT, CDR2 FRNRAP. Study observations and caveats: A reported finding is that nearly half of spike-specific TCRs target unmutated variant regions.

Produced via immunoSEQ multiplex PCR; TCRdb's table is partial and in-frame only. Here the sample spans about 110,000 clones, 70% to 90% being singletons. The sequence came from an adult who received the AZD1222 COVID-19 vaccine. The rearrangement joins TRBV12-5 to TRBJ2-5; the match to TRBD1 covers 8 bases. The sequencing here drew on peripheral blood, taken 28 days after the second AZD1222 dose. CDR3 residues: CASGRQGQIEETQYF. The DNA for the CDR3 is TGTGCTAGTGGGCGACAGGGGCAAATTGAAGAGACCCAGTACTTC.